Presented here are 31 T cell receptor beta chains from one specimen sequenced in a study of T cell repertoires in ileal Crohn's disease. The protocol was immunoSEQ multiplex PCR, while the TCRdb copy is restricted to in-frame clones and leaves out a portion. The data contain around 16,000 clones, 60% of them singletons. The sequencing sample was made of ileal tissue. These receptors all stem from an adult with Crohn's disease.

This chain links TRBV5-6 with TRBJ2-2; TRBD2 might be the D (6 bases). Trimming took 3 bases from V and 2 from J, leaving 11 bases between them. The CDR3 extends over 15 amino acids. Germline-derived CDR1 and CDR2 are SGHDT and YYEEEE. CDR3 bases: TGTGCCAGCAGCTATAGGGACTTCAACACCGGGGAGCTGTTTTTT. It codes for CASSYRDFNTGELFF. The full variable domain, with the rest looked up from reference TRBV5-6 and TRBJ2-2, is DAGVTQSPTHLIKTRGQQVTLRCSPKSGHDTVSWYQQALGQGPQFIFQYYEEEERQRGNFPDRFSGHQFPNYSSELNVNALLLGDSALYLCASSYRDFNTGELFFGEGSRLTVL.

This clone was seen more than once but under ten times. V usage is TRBV27 and J usage is TRBJ1-2; possible D gene TRBD1, 5 bases. The CDR3 consists of 16 residues. Germline lookup yields CDR1 MNHEY and CDR2 SMNVEV (reference sequence). Deletions cut 6 bases from V and 4 bases from J, with 21 bases between. The CDR3 loop is CASRSRGGGGVYGYTF. The CDR3 DNA follows: TGTGCCAGCAGATCCCGGGGCGGCGGGGGGGTCTATGGCTACACCTTC.

The chain has TRBV29-1 and TRBJ2-7; 7 nucleotides match TRBD1. CDR1 is SQVTM, CDR2 ANQGSEA, per germline. The CDR3 extends over 12 amino acids. With 7 bases clipped from V and 6 bases from J, the junction kept 9 bases outside the gene matches. This chain's CDR3 is CSAGHPGGEQYF. The CDR3 DNA sequence: TGCAGCGCGGGGCACCCAGGGGGCGAGCAGTACTTC.

This sequence joins TRBV29-1 and TRBJ2-1, with 8 bases matching TRBD1. In germline, CDR1 is SQVTM, CDR2 ANQGSEA. The CDR3 is made up of 13 amino acids. Trimming cost V 4 bases and J 7 bases; bases outside gene matches: 6. The CDR3: CSVVWQGANEQFF. The CDR3 DNA sequence: TGCAGCGTTGTCTGGCAGGGGGCGAATGAGCAGTTCTTC.

The chain has TRBV28 and TRBJ2-7; D possibly corresponds to TRBD2 (5 bases). V was clipped by 6 bases and J by 3 bases, with 12 bases between them. Germline V gives CDR1 MDHEN, CDR2 SYDVKM. The CDR3 totals 13 residues. CDR3: CASRSGSGYEQYF. The CDR3 DNA sequence: TGTGCCAGCAGGTCGGGATCCGGCTACGAGCAGTACTTC.

This chain joins TRBV6-4 and TRBJ2-1; D call uncertain. Germline V gene data show CDR1 as MRHNA and CDR2 as SNTAGT. This CDR3 is 13 amino acids long. V lost 0 bases, J lost 4 bases, and 4 bases lay in between. CDR3 loop: CASSDSAYNEQFF. The CDR3 DNA follows: TGTGCCAGCAGTGACTCAGCGTACAATGAGCAGTTCTTC.

The chain recombines TRBV11-2 with TRBJ2-7, with TRBD1 identical over 9 bases. V was pared by 11 bases and J by 3 bases, with 11 bases of the junction left unmatched. The CDR3 length is 14 residues. Germline-derived CDR1 and CDR2 are SGHAT and FQNNGV. Written as DNA, the CDR3 is TGTGCCTCGCCACACCGGGACAGGGACTACGAGCAGTACTTC. The encoded protein is CASPHRDRDYEQYF.

V usage is TRBV6-5 and J usage is TRBJ2-2; the D gene is possibly TRBD2 (6 bases). The CDR3 has 14 residues. Looked up from germline, CDR1 is MNHEY and CDR2 is SVGAGI. V shed 7 bases and J shed 7 bases, with 16 bases lying between them. CDR3 DNA sequence: TGTGCCAGCACCCCACGGGGGAAGAACGGGGAGCTGTTTTTT. Encoded protein: CASTPRGKNGELFF.

This clone was detected only a few times. The rearrangement joins TRBV5-6 to TRBJ2-7, with 9 bases that match TRBD1. This CDR3 region has 16 residues. Germline V gives CDR1 SGHDT, CDR2 YYEEEE. Unmatched junction bases numbered 15, after V lost 5 bases and J lost 6 bases. Here the CDR3 DNA reads TGTGCCAGCAGTCCCGGGACAGGGTTGAGTAGGAGCGAGCAGTACTTC. It specifies CASSPGTGLSRSEQYF. Supplemented by reference TRBV5-6 and TRBJ2-7, the full variable domain reads DAGVTQSPTHLIKTRGQQVTLRCSPKSGHDTVSWYQQALGQGPQFIFQYYEEEERQRGNFPDRFSGHQFPNYSSELNVNALLLGDSALYLCASSPGTGLSRSEQYFGPGTRLTVT.

The chain uses TRBV6-6 and TRBJ2-7, with 7 bases fitting TRBD2. The CDR3 runs 14 residues. Germline-derived CDR1 and CDR2 are MNHNY and SVGAGI (reference sequence). V was clipped by 2 bases and J by 2 bases; unmatched bases: 3. The CDR3 DNA reads TGTGCCAGCAGTTACGGGGAGGGTCCCTACGAGCAGTACTTC. Protein product: CASSYGEGPYEQYF.

The J gene is TRBJ2-1, the V gene TRBV13, with TRBD2 identical over 11 bases. Germline CDR1 reads PRHDT; CDR2 reads FYEKMQ (reference sequence). The junction had 7 bases not matched to a gene; V was cut back by 5 bases and J by 7 bases. CDR3 length equals 15 residues. In DNA form, the CDR3 reads TGTGCCAGCAGCCCTACCGGGACTAGCGGTAATGAGCAGTTCTTC. This codes for CASSPTGTSGNEQFF.

This chain links TRBV6-1 with TRBJ2-2; D not resolved. The germline CDR1 and CDR2 sequences are MNHNS and SASEGT. Trimming removed 4 bases from V and 5 bases from J, with 17 bases in between. This CDR3 contains 16 residues. This chain's CDR3 is CASSGHLSINTGELFF. The CDR3 DNA follows: TGTGCCAGCAGTGGACACCTATCGATTAATACCGGGGAGCTGTTTTTT.

This clone was seen a handful of times. J is TRBJ2-3 and V is TRBV2; the match to TRBD2 covers 7 bases. The CDR3 has 15 amino acids. After removal of 7 bases from V and 5 bases from J, the junction contained 12 bases not matched to a gene. CDR1 and CDR2 from the germline V gene are SNHLY and FYNNEI. CDR3 sequence reads: CASTLSWLAEDTQYF. CDR3 nucleotide sequence: TGTGCCAGCACCCTAAGCTGGCTAGCGGAAGATACGCAGTATTTT. Based on the CDR3 plus reference TRBV2 and TRBJ2-3, the full variable domain is EPEVTQTPSHQVTQMGQEVILRCVPISNHLYFYWYRQILGQKVEFLVSFYNNEISEKSEIFDDQFSVERPDGSNFTLKIRSTKLEDSAMYFCASTLSWLAEDTQYFGPGTRLTVL.

This clone qualifies as medium-sized (0.01 to 0.1%). The V gene is TRBV7-9, the J gene TRBJ2-2; 10 bases map to TRBD2. J was trimmed by 0 bases and V by 5 bases; bases with no gene match: 6. Germline values: CDR1 SEHNR, CDR2 FQNEAQ (reference sequence). There are 17 residues in the CDR3. The CDR3 is CASSISGRLANTGELFF. DNA of the CDR3: TGTGCCAGCAGCATTAGCGGGAGGCTAGCGAACACCGGGGAGCTGTTTTTT. The variable domain in full, completed from reference TRBV7-9 and TRBJ2-2, reads DTGVSQNPRHKITKRGQNVTFRCDPISEHNRLYWYRQTLGQGPEFLTYFQNEAQLEKSRLLSDRFSAERPKGSFSTLEIQRTEQGDSAMYLCASSISGRLANTGELFFGEGSRLTVL.

This chain links TRBV5-1 with TRBJ1-1; 8 bases align to TRBD1. The V gene's germline CDR1 is SGHRS and CDR2 YFSETQ. The CDR3 consists of 14 residues. V gave up 4 bases and J gave up 3 bases; unmatched junction bases: 5. Here the CDR3 DNA reads TGCGCCAGCAGCCTCCGACAGGGGTACACTGAAGCTTTCTTT. It encodes CASSLRQGYTEAFF.

The chain employs TRBV19 and TRBJ2-3; D is possibly TRBD2 (5 bases). This CDR3 has 15 residues. From germline, CDR1 is LNHDA and CDR2 SQIVND (reference sequence). Trimming cost V 4 bases and J 0 bases, with 11 bases left between them. CDR3 sequence (DNA): TGTGCCAGTAGTAGGGCGGGCTCCAGCACAGATACGCAGTATTTT. The encoded protein is CASSRAGSSTDTQYF.

The chain combines TRBV4-1 with TRBJ1-2; D is unclear. Trimming took off 2 bases at V and 5 bases at J, with 9 bases between the two ends. The CDR3 consists of 13 residues. Germline V gene data show CDR1 as MGHRA and CDR2 as YSYEKL. Written as DNA, the CDR3 is TGCGCCAGCAGCCAATCGGTAATGTATGGCTACACCTTC. This codes for CASSQSVMYGYTF.

The gene calls are TRBV14 and TRBJ2-3; D is uncertain. The CDR3 consists of 15 residues. Germline V gene lookup returns CDR1 SGHDN and CDR2 FVKESK. V dropped 4 bases and J dropped 1 base, with 12 bases sitting between them. CDR3 residues: CASSPWAVGTDTQYF. Here the CDR3 DNA reads TGTGCCAGCAGCCCCTGGGCAGTGGGCACAGATACGCAGTATTTT.

The chain recombines TRBV6-5 with TRBJ1-2, with TRBD1 identical over 8 bases. The germline V gene encodes CDR1 MNHEY and CDR2 SVGAGI. This CDR3 comprises 14 residues. The junction had 8 bases not matched to a gene; V was cut back by 7 bases and J by 4 bases. The DNA for the CDR3 is TGTGCCAGCACTAGGACAGGGTCCTTCTATGGCTACACCTTC. Protein product: CASTRTGSFYGYTF.

This clone turned up a few times. V is TRBV30 and J is TRBJ2-3; TRBD2 matches 9 bases. The CDR3 spans 16 residues. Germline values: CDR1 GTSNPN, CDR2 SVGIG (reference sequence). J lost 5 bases, V lost 1 base, and 10 bases had no gene match. This CDR3 is CAWSGGRASVKDTQYF. The CDR3 region has the DNA TGTGCCTGGAGTGGCGGGAGGGCCTCGGTCAAAGATACGCAGTATTTT.

The rearrangement uses TRBV29-1 and TRBJ2-1; TRBD2 matches at 7 bases. Germline V CDR1 and CDR2: SQVTM, ANQGSEA. The CDR3 totals 16 residues. J was trimmed by 4 bases and V by 4 bases; bases with no gene match: 13. CDR3 loop: CSVGGEGPGRYNEQFF. CDR3 nucleotide sequence: TGCAGCGTTGGGGGGGAGGGGCCTGGCAGATACAATGAGCAGTTCTTC.

The chain recombines TRBV10-2 with TRBJ2-7, with D perhaps TRBD2 (5 bases). In germline, CDR1 is WSHSY, CDR2 SAAADI. The CDR3 loop spans 14 amino acids. Trimming cost V 2 bases and J 2 bases, with 10 bases left between them. CDR3 region: CASSERLAAYEQYF. The CDR3 nucleotides are TGCGCCAGCAGTGAGCGGCTAGCAGCCTACGAGCAGTACTTC.

The chain carries TRBV6-1 and TRBJ1-5; a weak D match, TRBD1 (5 bases). Germline V lookup: CDR1 MNHNS, CDR2 SASEGT. V shed 5 bases and J shed 3 bases, with 11 bases lying between them. The CDR3 loop spans 14 amino acids. The CDR3 loop is CASSIQGSNQPQHF. The CDR3 DNA follows: TGTGCCAGCAGTATCCAGGGATCCAATCAGCCCCAGCATTTT.

This sequence joins TRBV28 and TRBJ2-1; the D gene is possibly TRBD1 (6 bases). The ends were cut back, 5 bases at V and 9 bases at J, with 14 bases in the middle. From germline, CDR1 is MDHEN and CDR2 SYDVKM. The CDR3 runs 13 residues. The CDR3 sequence: CASSINRDTEQFF. In DNA form, the CDR3 reads TGTGCCAGCAGTATCAATAGGGACACTGAGCAGTTCTTC.

CDR3 sequence (DNA): TGTGCCAGCAGTTACGACTGGAGCTCCTACGAGCAGTACTTC. As protein: CASSYDWSSYEQYF. The chain employs TRBV6-5 and TRBJ2-7; D unclear. The length of the CDR3 is 14 residues. In germline, CDR1 is MNHEY, CDR2 SVGAGI. V lost 2 bases, J lost 0 bases, and 8 bases lay in between.

This clone has just a few counts. V usage is TRBV19 and J usage is TRBJ2-1, with D perhaps TRBD2 (5 bases). The CDR3 spans 12 residues. From germline, CDR1 is LNHDA and CDR2 SQIVND (reference sequence). Trimming stripped 5 bases from V and 15 bases from J, with 17 bases between. The CDR3 sequence: CASSPDLVYRFF. CDR3 DNA sequence: TGTGCCAGTAGTCCGGACTTGGTTTATCGGTTCTTC. Using reference TRBV19 and TRBJ2-1 for the parts outside the CDR3, the full variable domain is DGGITQSPKYLFRKEGQNVTLSCEQNLNHDAMYWYRQDPGQGLRLIYYSQIVNDFQKGDIAEGYSVSREKKESFPLTVTSAQKNPTAFYLCASSPDLVYRFFGPGTRLTVL.

This rearrangement joins TRBV11-2 to TRBJ2-5; the D gene is possibly TRBD2 (5 bases). The CDR3 consists of 15 residues. Germline V gives CDR1 SGHAT, CDR2 FQNNGV. V was cut by 2 bases and J by 4 bases, with 14 bases left in between. The CDR3 nucleotides are TGTGCCAGCAGCTTACAGTCGAGCGCGGGAGAGACCCAGTACTTC. Translation: CASSLQSSAGETQYF.

The DNA of the CDR3 is TGTGCCAGCAGCGTAGCTACAGGGGGTGGGATTAACAATGAGCAGTTCTTC. Encoded protein: CASSVATGGGINNEQFF. This chain uses TRBV9 with TRBJ2-1; 8 positions agree with TRBD1. The CDR3 consists of 17 residues. V dropped 0 bases and J dropped 5; count of bases not matched to a gene: 10. The germline V gene has CDR1 SGDLS and CDR2 YYNGEE.

V and J are TRBV5-1 and TRBJ2-2, with D perhaps TRBD2 (6 bases). The CDR3 runs 16 residues. The germline V gene encodes CDR1 SGHRS and CDR2 YFSETQ. V lost 0 bases, J lost 4 bases, and 13 bases lay in between. The CDR3 DNA is TGCGCCAGCAGCTTGGCACCCGGGAGAGCCACCGGGGAGCTGTTTTTT. Protein: CASSLAPGRATGELFF.

The chain recombines TRBV6-5 with TRBJ2-3; D gene ambiguous. The V and J ends lost 0 bases and 1 base respectively, with 11 bases between them. There are 16 residues in the CDR3. Germline V lookup: CDR1 MNHEY, CDR2 SVGAGI. Here the CDR3 reads CASSYSGYGGTDTQYF. The CDR3 DNA reads TGTGCCAGCAGTTACTCTGGTTATGGAGGCACAGATACGCAGTATTTT.

This chain connects TRBV18 to TRBJ2-5; 9 bases line up with TRBD1. V trimming: 6 bases; J trimming: 4 bases; junction bases outside the gene matches: 9. Germline CDR1 is KGHSH and CDR2 is LQKENI. This CDR3 is 15 amino acids long. The CDR3 protein is CASSPGRTGVETQYF. CDR3 nucleotide sequence: TGTGCCAGCTCCCCCGGTCGGACAGGGGTAGAGACCCAGTACTTC.